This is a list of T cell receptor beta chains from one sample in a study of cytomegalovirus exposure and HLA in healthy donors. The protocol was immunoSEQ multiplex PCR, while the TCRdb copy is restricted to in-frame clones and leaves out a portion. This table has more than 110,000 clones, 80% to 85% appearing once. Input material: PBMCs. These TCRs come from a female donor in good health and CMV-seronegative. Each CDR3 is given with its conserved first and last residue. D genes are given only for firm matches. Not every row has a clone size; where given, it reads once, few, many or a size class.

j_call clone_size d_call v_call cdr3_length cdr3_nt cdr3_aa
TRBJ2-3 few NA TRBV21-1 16 TGTGCCAGCAGCAAAGAGAAAATTAGATACACAGATACGCAGTATTTT CASSKEKIRYTDTQYF
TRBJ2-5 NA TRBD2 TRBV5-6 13 TGTGCCAGCAGCTTCCCGGGGGGAGAGACCCAGTACTTC CASSFPGGETQYF
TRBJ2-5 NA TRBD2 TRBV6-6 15 TGTGCCAGCCACCCGGGAGGGGGGAACCAAGAGACCCAGTACTTC CASHPGGGNQETQYF
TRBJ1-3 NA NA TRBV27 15 TGTGCCAGCAGCCAACAAGGGGTCCCTGGAAACACCATATATTTT CASSQQGVPGNTIYF
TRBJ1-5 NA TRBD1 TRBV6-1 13 TGTGCCACAAAGACAGGGAGCAATCAGCCCCAGCATTTT CATKTGSNQPQHF
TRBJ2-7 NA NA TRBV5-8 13 TGTGCCAGCAGCTTGTACACAAACTACGAGCAGTACTTC CASSLYTNYEQYF
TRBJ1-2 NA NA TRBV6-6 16 TGTGCCAGCAGTTACTCCGGGCCAGGGCAAAACTATGGCTACACCTTC CASSYSGPGQNYGYTF
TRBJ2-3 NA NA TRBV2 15 TGTGCCAGCAGGACTAGGGGAGATACCACAGATACGCAGTATTTT CASRTRGDTTDTQYF
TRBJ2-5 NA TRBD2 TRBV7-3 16 TGTGCCAGCAGCTTGGGACTAGCGGGAGGACAAGAGACCCAGTACTTC CASSLGLAGGQETQYF
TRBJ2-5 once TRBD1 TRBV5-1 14 TGCGCCAGCAGCACCGGACAGGGGTCAGAGACCCAGTACTTC CASSTGQGSETQYF
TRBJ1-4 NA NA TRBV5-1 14 TGCGCCAGCAGCTTCGGAGGGGACTATGAAAAACTGTTTTTT CASSFGGDYEKLFF
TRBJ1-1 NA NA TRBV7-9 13 TGTGCCAGCAGAGACAAAGAAACGGCTGAAGCTTTCTTT CASRDKETAEAFF
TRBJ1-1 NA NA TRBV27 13 TGTGCCAGCTCTATGCGCCGGGACACTGAAGCTTTCTTT CASSMRRDTEAFF
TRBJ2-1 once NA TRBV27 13 TGTGCCAGCAGTGCGGGGATTTACAATGAGCAGTTCTTC CASSAGIYNEQFF
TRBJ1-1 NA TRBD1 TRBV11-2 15 TGTGCCAGCAGCTTAGGCCTGACAGGGTATAATGAAGCTTTCTTT CASSLGLTGYNEAFF
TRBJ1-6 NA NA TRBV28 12 TGTGCCACGACAGCAGCTAATTCACCCCTCCACTTT CATTAANSPLHF
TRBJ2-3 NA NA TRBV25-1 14 TGTGCCGCCGGCGAAGGACGGGAATGGGATACGCAGTATTTT CAAGEGREWDTQYF
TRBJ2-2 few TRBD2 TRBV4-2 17 TGTGCCAGCAGCCCCCGACTAGCGGGAGGTCAAGGCGGGGAGCTGTTTTTT CASSPRLAGGQGGELFF
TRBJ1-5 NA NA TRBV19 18 TGTGCCAGTAGCGGAGGGGTTGGGCAGGGTTATCGCAATCAGCCCCAGCATTTT CASSGGVGQGYRNQPQHF
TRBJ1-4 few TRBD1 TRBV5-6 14 TGTGCCAGCAGCGAGACAGGGGGTGGTGAAAAACTGTTTTTT CASSETGGGEKLFF
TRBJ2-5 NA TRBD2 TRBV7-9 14 TGTGCCAGCAGCACACTAGCGGCCCAAGAGACCCAGTACTTC CASSTLAAQETQYF
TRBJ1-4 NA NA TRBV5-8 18 TGTGCCAGCAGCTTTTTACACAGGGATGGGACATACAAAGAAAAACTGTTTTTT CASSFLHRDGTYKEKLFF
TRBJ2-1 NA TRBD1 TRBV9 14 TGTGCCAGCAGCGGAGGGGGCCTCTACAATGAGCAGTTCTTC CASSGGGLYNEQFF
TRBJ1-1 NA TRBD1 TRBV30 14 TGTGCCTGGAGCCCGGGACAGGGGAACACTGAAGCTTTCTTT CAWSPGQGNTEAFF
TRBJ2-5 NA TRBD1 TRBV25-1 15 TGTGCCAGCAGTCGGACAGGGGGCGTGGGGGAGACCCAGTACTTC CASSRTGGVGETQYF
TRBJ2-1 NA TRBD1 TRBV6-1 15 TGTGCCAGCAGTGAACCGGGACAGGGGTACAATGAGCAGTTCTTC CASSEPGQGYNEQFF
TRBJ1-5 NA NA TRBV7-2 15 TGTGCCAGCAGCTTAGGGGCAGGGGTCGGTCAGCCCCAGCATTTT CASSLGAGVGQPQHF
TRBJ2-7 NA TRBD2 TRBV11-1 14 TGTGCCAGCAGCGTCTGGACTAGCGGGGACGAGCAGTACTTC CASSVWTSGDEQYF
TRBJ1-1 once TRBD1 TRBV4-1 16 TGCGCCAGCAGCCCGGGACAGGGCCCAATGAACACTGAAGCTTTCTTT CASSPGQGPMNTEAFF
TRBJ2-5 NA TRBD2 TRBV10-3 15 TGTGCCATCAGGGGGGTAGCGGGAGTTGGAGAGACCCAGTACTTC CAIRGVAGVGETQYF
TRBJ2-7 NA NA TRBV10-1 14 TGCGCCAGCAGATCGGCGGGGACCCCCTACGAGCAGTACTTC CASRSAGTPYEQYF
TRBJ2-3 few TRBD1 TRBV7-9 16 TGTGCCAGCAGCTTAGGACAGGGGACGGGCACAGATACGCAGTATTTT CASSLGQGTGTDTQYF
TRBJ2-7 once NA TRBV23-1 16 TGCGCCAGCCCCCCTACGGGTCCCTACGTTTCGGGGGAGCAGTACTTC CASPPTGPYVSGEQYF
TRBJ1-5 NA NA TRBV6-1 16 TGTGCCAGCAGTGAAGGTTCGGGATATAGCAATCAGCCCCAGCATTTT CASSEGSGYSNQPQHF
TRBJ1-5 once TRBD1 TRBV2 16 TGTGCCAGCAGTGTTTTGCCAGGGGGTAGCAATCAGCCCCAGCATTTT CASSVLPGGSNQPQHF
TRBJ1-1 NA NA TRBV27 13 TGTGCCAGCCGCGGGCAGCTTTACACTGAAGCTTTCTTT CASRGQLYTEAFF
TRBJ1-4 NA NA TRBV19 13 TGTGCCAGTAAGGACAGAATACATGAAAAACTGTTTTTT CASKDRIHEKLFF
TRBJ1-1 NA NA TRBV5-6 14 TGTGCCAGCAGCTTGAGGGGTACGGGCACTGAAGCTTTCTTT CASSLRGTGTEAFF
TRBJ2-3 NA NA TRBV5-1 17 TGCGCCAGCAGCTCGGACGTACTAGCAGCACCCACAGATACGCAGTATTTT CASSSDVLAAPTDTQYF
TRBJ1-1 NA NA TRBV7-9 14 TGTGCCAGCAGCTTAAAGGGGGAAACCACTGAAGCTTTCTTT CASSLKGETTEAFF
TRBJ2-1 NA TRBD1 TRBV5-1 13 TGCGCCAGCAGCCCAGGGACAGCCCAAAGGCGGTTCTTC CASSPGTAQRRFF
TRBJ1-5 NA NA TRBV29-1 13 TGCAGCGTTGGGTCTAATAGCAATCAGCCCCAGCATTTT CSVGSNSNQPQHF
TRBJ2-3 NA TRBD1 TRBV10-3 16 TGTGCCATCAGTGGTCGAAGACAGGGCCACCGAAATACGCAGTATTTT CAISGRRQGHRNTQYF
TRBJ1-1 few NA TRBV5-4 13 TGTGCCAGCAGCGGCCAGACTGGGTATGAAGCTTTCTTT CASSGQTGYEAFF
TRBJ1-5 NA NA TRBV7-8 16 TGTGCCAGCAGCGCGGGCTTTTTCCAGGGCAATCAGCCCCAGCATTTT CASSAGFFQGNQPQHF
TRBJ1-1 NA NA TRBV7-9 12 TGTGCCAGCAGCTTCTCCCAGGGGAAGGCTTTCTTT CASSFSQGKAFF
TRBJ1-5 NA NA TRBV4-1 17 TGCGCCAGCAGCCAAGAGGTTAAGAGAGGGGGTGGACAGCCCCAGCATTTT CASSQEVKRGGGQPQHF
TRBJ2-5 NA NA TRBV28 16 TGTGCCAGCAGTCTCCTAAGACAGTCCCGAAAAGAGACCCAGTACTTC CASSLLRQSRKETQYF
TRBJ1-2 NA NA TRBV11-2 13 TGTGCCAGCACCTCGGGGGGGAACTATGGCTACACCTTC CASTSGGNYGYTF
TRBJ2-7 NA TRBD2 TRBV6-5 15 TGTGCCAGCAGTTACCAGGCTAGCGGGAGTTACGAGCAGTACTTC CASSYQASGSYEQYF
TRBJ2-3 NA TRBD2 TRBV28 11 TGTGCCAGCAGTTTTGGCGGGAGCCTAAATTTT CASSFGGSLNF
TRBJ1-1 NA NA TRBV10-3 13 TGTGCCATCAGTACAGGGTTGGTGACTGAAGCTTTCTTT CAISTGLVTEAFF
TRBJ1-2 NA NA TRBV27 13 TGTGCCAGCAGTTTTGGAGGGAACGATGGCTACACCTTC CASSFGGNDGYTF
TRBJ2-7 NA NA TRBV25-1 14 TGTGCCAGCAGTATACTCGGGAGCGCCTACGAGCAGTACTTC CASSILGSAYEQYF
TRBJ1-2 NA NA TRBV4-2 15 TGTGCCAGCAGCCAAGATGGGACACCAAACTATGGCTACACCTTC CASSQDGTPNYGYTF